This T cell receptor beta chain was identified in a study of blood T cell repertoires in COVID-19. The CDR3 has 15 amino acids. The V and J ends lost 6 bases and 0 bases respectively, with 14 bases between them. Germline CDR1 reads MNHEY; CDR2 reads SVGAGI. Sequencing was performed with immunoSEQ multiplex PCR; in TCRdb, only in-frame clones are kept and a portion is missing. The repertoire holds more than 90,000 clones, with 82% as singletons. This sequence was found in a man older than 75 with acute or convalescent COVID-19. Sequencing was carried out using peripheral blood. The rearrangement joins TRBV6-5 to TRBJ1-2; D ambiguous. The CDR3 bases are TGTGCCAGCAGGCCCTCTTCACTAGCTAACTATGGCTACACCTTC. Translation: CASRPSSLANYGYTF.